This T cell receptor (beta chain) was found in a study of OX40 agonist ivuxolimab in advanced cancers. A note on the overall study: The costimulatory receptor OX40 (CD134) was targeted by ivuxolimab, a fully human IgG2 agonistic monoclonal antibody. Partial responses were achieved by three dose-escalation patients, of whom one had hepatocellular carcinoma and two had cutaneous melanoma. Peripheral TCRbeta sequencing aimed to test whether ivuxolimab altered TCR sequence diversity and caused clonal T-cell expansion. Intravenous ivuxolimab was administered to patients every 2 weeks at six dose levels: 0.01, 0.1, 0.3, 1.5, 3 and 10 mg/kg. Prior anti-PD-1, anti-PD-L1 or anti-CTLA-4 therapy was permitted, and about 40% of dose-escalation patients had received checkpoint inhibitors. The paper describes the monotherapy dose-escalation part (N ≈ 49 patients) of the phase I trial of ivuxolimab. The dose-escalation cohort was around 84% male with a mean age of about 58 years, ranging from roughly 20 to 80. Among the roughly 52 dose-escalation patients, around 19 had hepatocellular carcinoma, 15 or so melanoma, 9 renal cell carcinoma and 9 head and neck cancer.

The CDR3 goes from the cysteine to the phenylalanine over 16 residues. The read is trimmed to its CDR3 DNA, 48 bases read in frame from base 1. Trimming takes 2 bases off V and 6 bases off J; junction bases not matched to a gene: 8. The germline V gene specifies SGHTA as CDR1 and FQGNSA as CDR2. The trial excluded patients who had a history of autoimmune disease or who were on systemic immunosuppression. Peripheral blood for TCR sequencing was drawn from every dose cohort at baseline, at cycle 4 day 1 and at cycle 7 day 1. Samples were obtained from an open-label, multicenter, first-in-human phase I dose-escalation trial of ivuxolimab. Adults with locally advanced or metastatic melanoma, renal cell carcinoma, hepatocellular carcinoma or head and neck squamous cell carcinoma were enrolled in the trial. Before TCR sequencing, CD4+ and CD8+ T cells were separately sorted from peripheral blood. To sequence the TCRbeta CDR3 region, genomic DNA was isolated from the sorted cells. TCRbeta CDR3 regions were sequenced using the immunoSEQ Assay. The table comes from immuneACCESS by way of TCRdb, which keeps in-frame sequences with V and J called. Part of the clones is missing from these tables; in studies checked, under half for an unresolved V gene and the rest for unknown reasons. Counted in this sample were over 55,000 clones; roughly nine tenths of them appeared once. Jointly, the top ten make up 2% to 2.5% of the sample.

Worth noting for this clone: The antigen this receptor binds is unknown. The sample holds no much larger clone one base away, and base qualities are not on file.

General study outcomes and caveats: Clonal expansion of both CD4+ and CD8+ blood T cells was observed from baseline to week 6 at doses 0.1 to 3.0 mg/kg. In partial responders in the 0.1-3.0 mg/kg groups, normalized peripheral clonal expansion was found to be among the lowest, especially among CD8+ T cells. Low levels of normalized T-cell clonal expansion were also seen in some nonresponding patients. After ivuxolimab, CD8+ T cells had more expanded clones than CD4+ T cells on average. The antigen specificity of the peripheral T cells that underwent clonal expansion was not determined.

This sequence uses TRBV7-2 and TRBJ2-1; 9 bases in between match TRBD2. Source: CD4+ or CD8+ T cells sorted from blood, taken in a trial of the OX40 agonist ivuxolimab. The clonotype originates from an adult with an advanced solid tumor such as melanoma, head and neck, liver or kidney cancer. CDR3 loop: CASSLTLAGIGNEQFF. At the DNA level, the sequence is TGTGCCAGCAGCTTAACCCTAGCGGGAATAGGCAATGAGCAGTTCTTC.